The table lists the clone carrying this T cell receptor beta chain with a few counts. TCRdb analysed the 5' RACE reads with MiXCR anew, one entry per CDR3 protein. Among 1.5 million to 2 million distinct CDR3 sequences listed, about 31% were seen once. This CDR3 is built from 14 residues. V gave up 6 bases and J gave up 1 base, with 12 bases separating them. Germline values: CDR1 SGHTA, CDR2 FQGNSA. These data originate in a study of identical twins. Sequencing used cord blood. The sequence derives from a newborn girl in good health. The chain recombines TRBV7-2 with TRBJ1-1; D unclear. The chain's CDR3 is CASSSGPQNTEAFF. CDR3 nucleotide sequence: TGTGCCAGCAGTTCCGGACCTCAGAACACTGAAGCTTTCTTT.